This T cell receptor beta chain was identified in a study of shared clonotypes between healthy human individuals. The V gene lost 0 bases and the J gene lost 5 bases, with 5 bases spanning the gap. Germline V gene lookup returns CDR1 DFQATT and CDR2 SNEGSKA (reference sequence). The CDR3 has 11 amino acids. The protocol was immunoSEQ multiplex PCR, while the TCRdb copy is restricted to in-frame clones and leaves out a portion. The profile shows about 690,000 clones, 90% of them singletons. Overall study findings and caveats: Estimated clonotype richness was generally higher in naive than memory subsets.

Points on this clone: Antigen: not known.

This receptor was identified in a man between 18 and 29 years old in good health. Some clones in this sample may be carry-over from other donors' samples. The V call is TRBV20-1, the J call TRBJ2-7, with D hard to call. Sequenced sample: memory CD8+ T cells from PBMCs. The subset here: CD45RO+ cells pooled with CCR7-negative TemRA cells. The CDR3 DNA reads as TGCAGTGCTAGAGATTTCGACGAGCAGTACTTC. Translated, it gives CSARDFDEQYF.